The 28 T cell receptor beta chains below all came from one sample that was sequenced in a study of blood T cell repertoires in COVID-19. Using immunoSEQ multiplex PCR, the repertoire was profiled, and TCRdb retains in-frame clones only, with some absent. This table has approximately 250,000 clones, 86% appearing once. The source material was peripheral blood. The source of these receptors is a man aged 35 to 55 with active or convalescent COVID-19.

The V call is TRBV19, the J call TRBJ1-3; no clear D. V was pared by 3 bases and J by 0 bases, with 9 bases between. Germline loops: CDR1 LNHDA, CDR2 SQIVND (reference sequence). CDR3 size: 15 residues. CDR3 bases: TGTGCCAGTAGTATCTCACAGAGCTCTGGAAACACCATATATTTT. Translated, it gives CASSISQSSGNTIYF.

The chain recombines TRBV4-1 with TRBJ1-3, with TRBD1 matching over 8 bases. This CDR3 contains 16 residues. The V gene end was trimmed by 3 bases and the J gene end by 0 bases; junction bases not matched to a gene: 4. Germline loops: CDR1 MGHRA, CDR2 YSYEKL. The CDR3 sequence is CASSHGQGPSGNTIYF. CDR3 DNA: TGCGCCAGCAGCCACGGACAGGGTCCCTCTGGAAACACCATATATTTT.

The chain is built from TRBV18 and TRBJ2-2; D remains unclear. Germline assignment: CDR1 KGHSH and CDR2 LQKENI. The V end lost 0 bases, the J end lost 5 bases, and 16 bases lay between the germline ends. The CDR3 consists of 17 residues. DNA for the CDR3: TGTGCCAGCTCACCACCTTGGCCGGAAGCTAGGACCGGGGAGCTGTTTTTT. Translation: CASSPPWPEARTGELFF. The full variable domain, in which reference TRBV18 and TRBJ2-2 provide the parts outside the CDR3, is NAGVMQNPRHLVRRRGQEARLRCSPMKGHSHVYWYRQLPEEGLKFMVYLQKENIIDESGMPKERFSAEFPKEGPSILRIQQVVRGDSAAYFCASSPPWPEARTGELFFGEGSRLTVL.

This chain connects TRBV5-1 to TRBJ1-2; 8 bases line up with TRBD1. The CDR3 has 13 residues. The germline V gene has CDR1 SGHRS and CDR2 YFSETQ. Trimming took 4 bases from V and 8 from J; bases not matched to a gene: 7. CDR3 DNA sequence: TGCGCCAGCAGCCAGGGGACAGGAGGAGGCTACACCTTC. It specifies CASSQGTGGGYTF.

V usage is TRBV24-1 and J usage is TRBJ2-7; D not certain. There are 13 residues in the CDR3. With 3 bases removed from V and 9 bases from J, the gap between germline ends came to 14 bases. Germline CDR1 reads KGHDR; CDR2 reads SFDVKD. DNA of the CDR3: TGTGCCACCAGTGATCTTGCGGCAGTAGGGCAGTACTTC. It encodes CATSDLAAVGQYF.

The rearrangement joins TRBV11-2 to TRBJ1-4; the D gene is possibly TRBD1 (6 bases). The V gene's germline CDR1 is SGHAT and CDR2 FQNNGV. Trimming shortened V by 7 bases and J by 3 bases, and 15 bases separated the two germline ends. This CDR3 has 15 amino acids. The CDR3 sequence is CASTFWGQANEKLFF. CDR3 in DNA: TGTGCCAGCACCTTCTGGGGGCAGGCTAATGAAAAACTGTTTTTT.

The chain has TRBV30 and TRBJ2-1, with D possibly TRBD2 on 5 matching bases. CDR3 length equals 16 residues. V dropped 2 bases and J dropped 1 base, with 15 bases sitting between them. Germline assignment: CDR1 GTSNPN and CDR2 SVGIG (reference sequence). CDR3 region: CAWSSVEGRSYNEQFF. The CDR3 DNA reads TGTGCCTGGAGTTCCGTCGAGGGCCGGTCCTACAATGAGCAGTTCTTC.

The chain combines TRBV27 with TRBJ1-6, with unresolved D. V was cut by 6 bases and J by 6 bases, with 15 bases left in between. Germline CDR1 is MNHEY and CDR2 is SMNVEV (reference sequence). This CDR3 has 15 amino acids. The CDR3 sequence: CASSRRGGINSPLHF. The DNA of the CDR3 is TGTGCCAGCAGCCGCCGTGGCGGCATTAATTCACCCCTCCACTTT.

The chain couples TRBV12-3 or TRBV12-4 to TRBJ2-5; TRBD1 matches at 8 bases. The CDR3 is 13 amino acids. V gave up 7 bases and J gave up 7 bases; unmatched junction bases: 8. Here the CDR3 DNA reads TGTGCCAGCACCTTGGGACAGGCAGGGACCCAGTACTTC. Protein: CASTLGQAGTQYF.

The rearrangement uses TRBV13 and TRBJ2-5, with TRBD2 as a possible D gene (5 bases). The CDR3 runs 14 residues. V lost 0 bases and J lost 4, with 9 bases in between. Germline V CDR1 and CDR2: PRHDT, FYEKMQ (reference sequence). The CDR3 loop is CASSLGLDLETQYF. The CDR3 bases are TGTGCCAGCAGCTTAGGACTAGATCTAGAGACCCAGTACTTC.

The chain has TRBV15 and TRBJ2-3; TRBD2 agrees at 8 bases. This CDR3 region has 17 residues. V lost 3 bases and J lost 5; bases outside the gene matches: 13. Per germline, CDR1 LNHNV and CDR2 YYDKDF (reference sequence). The CDR3 region is CATSSSPYSGVVDTQYF. The CDR3, as DNA: TGTGCCACCAGCAGCTCACCCTATAGCGGGGTCGTAGATACGCAGTATTTT.

J is TRBJ1-3 and V is TRBV5-4; no reliable D call. Germline assignment: CDR1 SGHNT and CDR2 YYREEE (reference sequence). V was shortened by 1 base and J by 4 bases, with 6 bases between the two germline ends. This CDR3 is 13 amino acids long. CDR3 amino acids: CASSLTGGNTIYF. The CDR3 coding sequence is TGTGCCAGCAGCTTGACGGGAGGAAACACCATATATTTT.

V and J are TRBV12-3 or TRBV12-4 and TRBJ2-2; tentative D call: TRBD2 (6 bases). This CDR3 contains 13 residues. V was pared by 4 bases and J by 4 bases, with 7 bases between. This chain's CDR3 is CASSYGGTGELFF. The CDR3 nucleotides read TGTGCCAGCAGTTACGGGGGCACCGGGGAGCTGTTTTTT.

The genes are TRBV9 and TRBJ1-1; D is perhaps TRBD1 (6 bases). The CDR3 covers 14 residues. V was trimmed by 2 bases and J by 5 bases, leaving 13 bases between them. Germline-derived CDR1 and CDR2 are SGDLS and YYNGEE. The CDR3 loop is CASSVGAIGTEAFF. The CDR3 DNA is TGTGCCAGCAGCGTGGGGGCCATCGGGACTGAAGCTTTCTTT.

The chain employs TRBV6-1 and TRBJ1-6, with 8 positions matching TRBD1. The CDR3 contains 16 residues. The V gene end was trimmed by 2 bases and the J gene end by 5 bases; junction bases not matched to a gene: 5. Germline V lookup: CDR1 MNHNS, CDR2 SASEGT. CDR3 sequence reads: CASSEYPGQDNSPLHF. CDR3 coding DNA: TGTGCCAGCAGTGAATACCCGGGACAGGATAATTCACCCCTCCACTTT.

This chain uses TRBV6-6 with TRBJ1-5; tentatively, D is TRBD1 (6 bases). Germline loops: CDR1 MNHNY, CDR2 SVGAGI (reference sequence). Trimming left V 7 bases short and J 4 bases short, with 14 bases between. The CDR3 covers 14 residues. DNA of the CDR3: TGTGCCAGCACCCAGGACAGAGCAAATCAGCCCCAGCATTTT. Its translation: CASTQDRANQPQHF.

The chain employs TRBV20-1 and TRBJ2-1; D remains ambiguous. V was cut by 0 bases and J by 9 bases, with 3 bases left in between. The V gene's germline CDR1 is DFQATT and CDR2 SNEGSKA (reference sequence). This CDR3 has 10 residues. In DNA, the CDR3 is TGCAGTGCTAGAGATCGTGAGCAGTTCTTC. It is translated as CSARDREQFF.

The chain is built from TRBV19 and TRBJ1-1, with D hard to call. The V gene's germline CDR1 is LNHDA and CDR2 SQIVND (reference sequence). The CDR3 has 15 residues. The V end lost 6 bases, the J end lost 1 base, and 15 bases lay between the germline ends. The CDR3 nucleotides are TGTGCCAGTAGGCCCCGAGGAGTCCGGAACACTGAAGCTTTCTTT. This sequence encodes CASRPRGVRNTEAFF.

The CDR3 sequence is CASSLTGYNEQFF. In DNA form, the CDR3 reads TGCGCCAGCAGCTTGACAGGGTACAATGAGCAGTTCTTC. The chain recombines TRBV5-1 with TRBJ2-1, with D possibly matching TRBD1 (6 bases). CDR3 size: 13 residues. Germline CDR1 reads SGHRS; CDR2 reads YFSETQ. Trimming shortened V by 1 base and J by 4 bases, and 6 bases separated the two germline ends.

The chain recombines TRBV5-1 with TRBJ1-2, with a tentative D call TRBD1 (5 bases). V gave up 4 bases and J gave up 2 bases, with 9 bases separating them. Germline CDR1 reads SGHRS; CDR2 reads YFSETQ. This CDR3 is built from 13 residues. The CDR3 nucleotides are TGCGCCAGCAGCCTAAACAGGAACTATGGCTACACCTTC. This translates into CASSLNRNYGYTF.

The chain couples TRBV6-2 or TRBV6-3 to TRBJ1-5; D may be TRBD1 (5 bases). V lost 4 bases and J lost 3, with 16 bases in between. Per germline, CDR1 MNHEY and CDR2 SVGEGT. This CDR3 has 16 residues. The CDR3, as DNA: TGTGCCAGCAGTTCGACAGATGGGTATACCAATCAGCCCCAGCATTTT. Protein product: CASSSTDGYTNQPQHF.

The chain has TRBV4-1 and TRBJ2-7; D possibly corresponds to TRBD1 (5 bases). The ends were cut back, 4 bases at V and 5 bases at J, with 21 bases in the middle. CDR1 and CDR2 (germline): MGHRA, YSYEKL. CDR3 length: 16 residues. The CDR3 nucleotides read TGCGCCAGCAGCCGAAGGGTTGGGGCAACTATGGACGAGCAGTACTTC. It specifies CASSRRVGATMDEQYF.

The chain employs TRBV12-1 and TRBJ2-7; the table names TRBD1, a call not compared with the DNA. TRBV12-1 is designated a pseudogene. The CDR3 runs to 17 residues. The CDR3: CASSFRAQGETPYEQYF. Here the CDR3 DNA reads TGTGCCAGCAGCTTCCGGGCCCAGGGGGAGACGCCCTACGAGCAGTACTTC.

The chain employs TRBV5-1 and TRBJ1-5, with 7 nucleotides matching TRBD1. Germline CDR1 is SGHRS and CDR2 is YFSETQ. The V segment lost 5 bases and the J segment 6 bases; nucleotides outside the gene matches: 8. This CDR3 is built from 14 residues. This CDR3 reads CASRATGDSQPQHF. CDR3 sequence (DNA): TGCGCCAGCAGGGCGACGGGGGACAGTCAGCCCCAGCATTTT.

V is TRBV6-6 and J is TRBJ1-3; D is possibly TRBD1 (6 bases). The germline gives CDR1 MNHNY, CDR2 SVGAGI (reference sequence). V was shortened by 0 bases and J by 2 bases, with 11 bases between the two germline ends. This CDR3 is built from 16 residues. CDR3 region: CASSYSANRAGNTIYF. The CDR3 nucleotides read TGTGCCAGCAGTTACTCGGCCAACAGGGCTGGAAACACCATATATTTT.

A few counts support this clone. This chain links TRBV5-1 with TRBJ2-3; 12 positions match TRBD2. V shed 3 bases and J 6 bases; nucleotides not matched to a gene: 8. Germline-derived CDR1 and CDR2 are SGHRS and YFSETQ. The CDR3 sequence is 16 residues long. CDR3 DNA sequence: TGCGCCAGCAGCTCGCGGACTAGCGGGGTAGGGGATACGCAGTATTTT. It translates to CASSSRTSGVGDTQYF.

The CDR3 loop is CASSLGQGVYEQYF. The CDR3 region has the DNA TGTGCCAGCAGCTTGGGACAGGGGGTTTACGAGCAGTACTTC. The chain recombines TRBV11-2 with TRBJ2-7, with TRBD1 identical over 11 bases. The CDR3 has 14 residues. The germline CDR1 and CDR2 sequences are SGHAT and FQNNGV. V gave up 3 bases and J gave up 4 bases; unmatched junction bases: 2. Drawing the rest from reference TRBV11-2 and TRBJ2-7, the complete variable domain is EAGVAQSPRYKIIEKRQSVAFWCNPISGHATLYWYQQILGQGPKLLIQFQNNGVVDDSQLPKDRFSAERLKGVDSTLKIQPAKLEDSAVYLCASSLGQGVYEQYFGPGTRLTVT.

The gene calls are TRBV19 and TRBJ1-1, with a possible D match to TRBD1 (5 bases). The germline CDR1 and CDR2 sequences are LNHDA and SQIVND (reference sequence). V was clipped by 1 base and J by 0 bases, with 6 bases between them. There are 14 residues in the CDR3. The DNA for the CDR3 is TGTGCCAGTAGTATAGGACAGCTGAACACTGAAGCTTTCTTT. Residues: CASSIGQLNTEAFF. The complete variable domain, with remaining parts taken from reference TRBV19 and TRBJ1-1, reads DGGITQSPKYLFRKEGQNVTLSCEQNLNHDAMYWYRQDPGQGLRLIYYSQIVNDFQKGDIAEGYSVSREKKESFPLTVTSAQKNPTAFYLCASSIGQLNTEAFFGQGTRLTVV.